This is a list of T cell receptor beta chains from one sample in a study of blood T cell repertoires in COVID-19. Here immunoSEQ multiplex PCR was the method, and the copy in TCRdb shows in-frame clones only, minus some. The table includes just over 90,000 clones, about 80% detected once. Sequencing was performed on peripheral blood. The origin of the receptors is a human donor in a cohort sampled during active COVID-19. Each CDR3 is given with its conserved first and last residue. Fields, in order: V gene, clone size, J gene, D gene, CDR3 DNA, CDR3 protein. D genes are given only for firm matches. Part of the rows lack a size; the others show once, few, many or a class for expanded clones.

TRBV6-5	few	TRBJ1-1	.	TGTGCCAGCAGTTACCGGAGAAACACTGAAGCTTTCTTT	CASSYRRNTEAFF
TRBV6-5	.	TRBJ2-1	TRBD1	TGTGCCAGCAGTTCCCGGGACAGGGTAGGGGATGAGCAGTTCTTC	CASSSRDRVGDEQFF
TRBV9	.	TRBJ1-2	.	TGTGCCAGCAGTATTTCCGGGGGGAATAGGGGCTACACCTTC	CASSISGGNRGYTF
TRBV11-2	.	TRBJ2-3	TRBD2	TGTGCCAGCAGTCCAACGGGGGGGACAGATACGCAGTATTTT	CASSPTGGTDTQYF
TRBV15	once	TRBJ1-1	.	TGTGCCACCAACGCGGCTGGAGCTGAAGCTTTCTTT	CATNAAGAEAFF
TRBV24-1	.	TRBJ2-5	.	TGTGCCACCAGTGATCGAGGCCGCGGGCAGTCCAAGACCCAGTACTTC	CATSDRGRGQSKTQYF
TRBV19	.	TRBJ2-7	.	TGTGCCAGTAGTCTCCTGCCGGACATCATGTACGAGCAGTACTTC	CASSLLPDIMYEQYF
TRBV5-6	.	TRBJ2-7	.	TGTGCCAGCAGCTTGTTCGGGGGCTCCTACGAGCAGTACTTC	CASSLFGGSYEQYF
TRBV4-1	.	TRBJ1-5	.	TGCGCCAGCAGCCACGGACAGCCGAATCAGCCCCAGCATTTT	CASSHGQPNQPQHF
TRBV7-9	.	TRBJ1-2	.	TGTGCCAGCAGCTTAAGTGCAGGGGCTGGCTACACCTTC	CASSLSAGAGYTF
TRBV10-3	.	TRBJ2-7	TRBD1	TGTGCCACCTGGGAGGGGACAGGGGTATCGCGCGAGCAGTACTTC	CATWEGTGVSREQYF
TRBV18	.	TRBJ2-7	.	TGTGCCAGCTCACAACAGGGGAGGACCTACGAGCAGTACTTC	CASSQQGRTYEQYF
TRBV2	.	TRBJ2-3	.	TGTGCCAGCAGTCTGACTTTTTCCACAGATACGCAGTATTTT	CASSLTFSTDTQYF
TRBV3-1/TRBV3-2	.	TRBJ1-6	.	TGTGCCAGCAGCCAATCTCACCGGGTGTCCCCCCTCCACTTT	CASSQSHRVSPLHF
TRBV7-9	few	TRBJ1-5	TRBD1	TGTGCCAGCAGCCTGACAGGGGGAACACAGCCCCAGCATTTT	CASSLTGGTQPQHF
TRBV15	.	TRBJ1-2	TRBD1	TGTGCCACCAGCAGAGGGACAGGGGGGGCTAACTATGGCTACACCTTC	CATSRGTGGANYGYTF
TRBV7-2	.	TRBJ1-5	TRBD1	TGTGCCAGCAGCGTACAGGGGAGCAATCAGCCCCAGCATTTT	CASSVQGSNQPQHF
TRBV24-1	.	TRBJ2-6	TRBD1	TGTGCCACCGGGACAGGGGGCTCTGGGGCCAACGTCCTGACTTTC	CATGTGGSGANVLTF
TRBV27	.	TRBJ1-4	.	TGTGCCAGCAGAGAATGGCCAGGAGGTGAAAAACTGTTTTTT	CASREWPGGEKLFF
TRBV6-5	.	TRBJ1-3	.	TGTGCCAGCAGTCGGACACCTGGAAACACCATATATTTT	CASSRTPGNTIYF
TRBV4-2	few	TRBJ2-2	TRBD2	TGTGCCAGCAGCCACGGGACTAGCGGGAGTTTTCTGAACACCGGGGAGCTGTTTTTT	CASSHGTSGSFLNTGELFF
TRBV5-1	.	TRBJ1-1	.	TGCGCCAGCAGGGTTGAGGGGACAAACACTGAAGCTTTCTTT	CASRVEGTNTEAFF
TRBV5-6	.	TRBJ2-7	.	TGTGCCAGCAGCTTGCGCCTGGCAGTTGATTCCTACGAGCAGTACTTC	CASSLRLAVDSYEQYF
TRBV6-5	.	TRBJ1-5	TRBD1	TGTGCCAGCTTCCCCGGGACAGGGGGTCAGCCCCAGCATTTT	CASFPGTGGQPQHF
TRBV4-2	.	TRBJ1-4	.	TGTGCCAGCAGCCAACCTACAGGGACCAATGAAAAACTGTTTTTT	CASSQPTGTNEKLFF
TRBV19	.	TRBJ1-1	.	TGTGCCAGTAGTATAGATGGCGGAGGTACTGAAGCTTTCTTT	CASSIDGGGTEAFF
TRBV2	many	TRBJ2-3	.	TGTGCCAGCAGCTTAACCCGACTAGTCACAGATACGCAGTATTTT	CASSLTRLVTDTQYF